These 6 T cell receptor beta chains were all obtained from the same sample, sequenced in a study of cytomegalovirus exposure and HLA in healthy donors. This PCR relied on a set of 60 Vbeta primers and 13 Jbeta primers. Only in-frame clones appear in the TCRdb table, and some are missing; sequencing was by immunoSEQ multiplex PCR. The sample consists of 170,000 or so clones, 65% to 80% of them appearing once. The sample was PBMCs. These TCRs come from a woman between 45 and 60 years old in good health and CMV-seropositive.

The chain recombines TRBV6-1 with TRBJ1-1, with no clear D. The CDR3 has 13 residues. The germline V gene encodes CDR1 MNHNS and CDR2 SASEGT. V lost 6 bases and J lost 0, with 8 bases in between. The CDR3 reads CASRTHLNTEAFF. The CDR3 DNA sequence: TGTGCCAGCAGGACACATCTGAACACTGAAGCTTTCTTT.

The gene calls are TRBV5-1 and TRBJ2-1; 9 bases are a match to TRBD2. The CDR3 runs 16 residues. Looked up from germline, CDR1 is SGHRS and CDR2 is YFSETQ. After removal of 0 bases from V and 4 bases from J, the junction contained 5 bases not matched to a gene. CDR3 in amino acids: CASSLATSGWYNEQFF. CDR3 DNA sequence: TGCGCCAGCAGCTTGGCCACTAGCGGGTGGTACAATGAGCAGTTCTTC.

This clone has only a few counts. The V gene is TRBV4-1, the J gene TRBJ2-7, with 10 positions matching TRBD1. CDR3 size: 15 residues. J was trimmed by 4 bases and V by 3 bases; bases with no gene match: 6. The germline CDR1 and CDR2 sequences are MGHRA and YSYEKL. CDR3 loop: CASSQGTGEGYEQYF. CDR3 nucleotide sequence: TGCGCCAGCAGCCAGGGGACAGGGGAGGGGTACGAGCAGTACTTC.

Note on this clone: A read error may account for a junction end that differs from germline. The same CDR3 arises from other DNA sequences in this sample as well. The chain carries TRBV29-1 and TRBJ1-1; TRBD1 might be the D (6 bases). Germline lookup yields CDR1 SQVTM and CDR2 ANQGSEA. CDR3 length: 14 residues. CDR3 amino acids: CSVHTTGSNTEAFF. In nucleotides, the CDR3 is TGCAGCGTCCACACGACAGGTTCGAACACTGAAGCCTTCTTT.

The chain uses TRBV11-2 and TRBJ2-7; a weak D match, TRBD2 (6 bases). From germline, CDR1 is SGHAT and CDR2 FQNNGV. The CDR3 has 14 residues. Deletions cut 5 bases from V and 4 bases from J, with 15 bases between. The CDR3 region is CASSRLGGIYEQYF. In DNA, the CDR3 is TGTGCCAGCAGCCGCCTCGGGGGTATTTACGAGCAGTACTTC.

The rearrangement uses TRBV21-1 and TRBJ1-4. TRBV21-1 is listed as a pseudogene. The CDR3 sequence is 13 residues long. CDR3 in DNA: TGTGCCAGCGGTGCGGGGGGGACAGCGCAACTGTTTTTT. Its protein product is CASGAGGTAQLFF.